This entry lists 12 T cell receptor beta chains sequenced from one sample in a study of T cell repertoires in cytomegalovirus infection. MiXCR was run by TCRdb on the reads, yielding one entry per CDR3 protein. The sample has approximately 150,000 distinct CDR3 sequences, about 6% seen once. Sequences were obtained from PBMCs. The receptors come from a human donor in good health (CMV status not recorded). Some clones in this sample may be carry-over from other donors' samples.

This CDR3 reads CASSGGPVGANVLTF. CDR3 in DNA: TGTGCCAGTAGTGGAGGGCCGGTTGGGGCCAACGTCCTGACTTTC. The gene calls are TRBV19 and TRBJ2-6, with D tentatively TRBD2 (6 bases). With 5 bases removed from V and 3 bases from J, the gap between germline ends came to 11 bases. The CDR3 has 15 amino acids. The V gene's germline CDR1 is LNHDA and CDR2 SQIVND (reference sequence). Complete variable domain (other parts from reference TRBV19 and TRBJ2-6): DGGITQSPKYLFRKEGQNVTLSCEQNLNHDAMYWYRQDPGQGLRLIYYSQIVNDFQKGDIAEGYSVSREKKESFPLTVTSAQKNPTAFYLCASSGGPVGANVLTFGAGSRLTVL.

This clonotype came up a few times. The gene calls are TRBV12-5 and TRBJ1-1; D not certain. Germline V gene sequence: CDR1 LGHNT, CDR2 FRNRAP. The CDR3 consists of 13 residues. The V end was cut by 4 bases, the J end by 4 bases, with 10 bases between. The CDR3 spells CASGYEISTEAFF. CDR3 bases: TGTGCTAGTGGTTATGAGATAAGCACTGAAGCTTTCTTT. The complete variable domain, with remaining parts taken from reference TRBV12-5 and TRBJ1-1, reads DARVTQTPRHKVTEMGQEVTMRCQPILGHNTVFWYRQTMMQGLELLAYFRNRAPLDDSGMPKDRFSAEMPDATLATLKIQPSEPRDSAVYFCASGYEISTEAFFGQGTRLTVV.

This clonotype was found many times. This chain uses TRBV5-6 with TRBJ2-7; the D is unclear. Looked up from germline, CDR1 is SGHDT and CDR2 is YYEEEE. This CDR3 contains 12 residues. Between the trimmed V and J ends, which lost 4 bases and 3 bases, there was a span of 8 bases. This CDR3 reads CASSDYSYEQYF. Written as DNA, the CDR3 is TGTGCCAGCAGCGATTACAGCTACGAGCAGTACTTC.

This clonotype was seen ten or more times. V gene TRBV7-2 combines with J gene TRBJ2-1; D is perhaps TRBD2 (6 bases). Germline CDR1 SGHTA, CDR2 FQGNSA. The CDR3 is made up of 13 amino acids. V was pared by 2 bases and J by 8 bases, with 10 bases between. DNA of the CDR3: TGTGCCAGCAGCTTACAGGAGGGCTATGAGCAGTTCTTC. It translates to CASSLQEGYEQFF.

The chain uses TRBV19 and TRBJ2-3; 8 bases are a match to TRBD1. This CDR3 is built from 16 residues. The junction had 8 bases not matched to a gene; V was cut back by 3 bases and J by 3 bases. CDR1 LNHDA and CDR2 SQIVND come from the germline V gene (reference sequence). For the CDR3, the DNA is TGTGCCAGTAGTATTAACGACAGGGGTCTAACAGATACGCAGTATTTT. It translates to CASSINDRGLTDTQYF.

The rearrangement links TRBV6-2 or TRBV6-3 to TRBJ1-1, with 7 bases fitting TRBD1. Germline V lookup: CDR1 MNHEY, CDR2 SVGEGT. The CDR3 sequence is 15 residues long. J was trimmed by 6 bases and V by 7 bases; bases with no gene match: 14. CDR3 coding DNA: TGTGCCAGCATTTCGGGACAGCTGTCCCAGCCTGAAGCTTTCTTT. Residues: CASISGQLSQPEAFF.

This clonotype was recorded many times. CDR3 sequence (DNA): TGTGCCAGTAGCCAGCAGGGGAGCTCCTACAATGAGCAGTTCTTC. It is translated as CASSQQGSSYNEQFF. This sequence joins TRBV19 and TRBJ2-1; TRBD1 is a possible D gene (6 bases). CDR3 size: 15 residues. The ends were cut back, 6 bases at V and 0 bases at J, with 12 bases in the middle. Germline assignment: CDR1 LNHDA and CDR2 SQIVND (reference sequence).

This clonotype has more than one count but fewer than ten. The V call is TRBV24-1, the J call TRBJ1-2; 7 nucleotides line up with TRBD1. The length of the CDR3 is 14 residues. Germline assignment: CDR1 KGHDR and CDR2 SFDVKD. V lost 5 bases and J lost 2; bases outside the gene matches: 4. For the CDR3, the DNA is TGTGCCACCAGTGGCACACAGGGGAACTATGGCTACACCTTC. Its protein is CATSGTQGNYGYTF.

This clonotype was counted between two and nine times. V usage is TRBV2 and J usage is TRBJ1-1, with unresolved D. Between the trimmed V and J ends, which lost 10 bases and 2 bases, there was a span of 8 bases. Germline CDR1 is SNHLY and CDR2 is FYNNEI. CDR3 length: 11 residues. This CDR3 is CANPTNTEAFF. For the CDR3, the DNA is TGTGCCAACCCAACTAACACTGAAGCTTTCTTT.

Comment on this clonotype: A read error may be the cause here, since a much bigger clone is one base away. J is TRBJ2-5 and V is TRBV24-1, with a tentative D call TRBD2 (5 bases). The germline V and J ends were trimmed by 2 bases and 9 bases, with 12 bases remaining between them. Germline V gene sequence: CDR1 KGHDR, CDR2 SFDVKD. CDR3 length: 13 amino acids. CDR3 DNA sequence: TGTGCCACCAGTGATTACGGCGCGGAGGCCCAGTACTTC. Its protein is CATSDYGAEAQYF.

This clonotype has at least ten counts. The chain links TRBV7-2 to TRBJ2-7; D remains unclear. Germline V gene data show CDR1 as SGHTA and CDR2 as FQGNSA. The CDR3 is 14 amino acids. Trimming removed 4 bases at V and 3 bases at J, with 13 bases between. The CDR3 DNA follows: TGTGCCAGCAGCTCGGTTCCCCGGCTCTACGAGCAGTACTTC. As protein: CASSSVPRLYEQYF.

This clonotype was picked up a small number of times. This chain joins TRBV28 and TRBJ2-3; TRBD1 matches 11 bases. Trimming took 6 bases from V and 5 from J; bases not matched to a gene: 10. The V gene's germline CDR1 is MDHEN and CDR2 SYDVKM. The CDR3 extends over 16 amino acids. This CDR3 is CASSRTGTGGQDTQYF. In nucleotides, the CDR3 is TGTGCCAGCAGCCGAACCGGGACAGGGGGGCAAGATACGCAGTATTTT. Full variable domain (remainder filled in from reference TRBV28 and TRBJ2-3): DVKVTQSSRYLVKRTGEKVFLECVQDMDHENMFWYRQDPGLGLRLIYFSYDVKMKEKGDIPEGYSVSREKKERFSLILESASTNQTSMYLCASSRTGTGGQDTQYFGPGTRLTVL.